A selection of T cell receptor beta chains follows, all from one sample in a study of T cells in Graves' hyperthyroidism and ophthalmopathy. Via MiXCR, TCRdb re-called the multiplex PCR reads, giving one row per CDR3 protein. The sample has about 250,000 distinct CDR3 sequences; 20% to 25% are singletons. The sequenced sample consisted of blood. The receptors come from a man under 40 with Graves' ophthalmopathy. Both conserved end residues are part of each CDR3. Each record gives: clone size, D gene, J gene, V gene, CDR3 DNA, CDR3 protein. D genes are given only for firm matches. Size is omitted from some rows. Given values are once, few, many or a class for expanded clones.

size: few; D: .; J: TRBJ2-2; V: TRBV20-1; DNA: TGCAGTGCTAGAGATATGGGGGCCGGGGAGCTGTTTTTT; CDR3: CSARDMGAGELFF
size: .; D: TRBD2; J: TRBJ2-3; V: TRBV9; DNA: TGTGCCAGCAGCGCACCCCGGGGAGGGACAGATACGCAGTATTTT; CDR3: CASSAPRGGTDTQYF
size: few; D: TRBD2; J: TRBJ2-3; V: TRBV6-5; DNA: TGTGCCAGCAGTTACGGGGGACTAGCGGGCACAGATACGCAGTATTTT; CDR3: CASSYGGLAGTDTQYF
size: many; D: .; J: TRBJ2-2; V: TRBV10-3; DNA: TGTGCCATCAGTGGTCCGCGGCCTAGCTCCTCCCTCCCGAACAGCGGGGAGCTGTTTTTT; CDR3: CAISGPRPSSSLPNSGELFF
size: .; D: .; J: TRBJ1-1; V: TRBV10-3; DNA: TGTGCCATCAGTGTTTCGGGCACGAACACTGAAGCTTTCTTT; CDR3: CAISVSGTNTEAFF
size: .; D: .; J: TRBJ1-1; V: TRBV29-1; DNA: TGCAGCGTTGATTTCCCCCGGGCCTTTGAAGCTTTCTTT; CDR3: CSVDFPRAFEAFF
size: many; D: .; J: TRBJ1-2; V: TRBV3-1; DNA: TGTGCCAGCAGCCAAGGGGGCCGGGTAGGGCTCACCTTC; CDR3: CASSQGGRVGLTF
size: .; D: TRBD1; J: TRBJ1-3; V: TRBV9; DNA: TGTGCCAGCAGCGTGGGACAGGGGACTGGCGGAAACACCATATATTTT; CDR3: CASSVGQGTGGNTIYF
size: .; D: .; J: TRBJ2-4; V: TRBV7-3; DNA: TGTGCCAGCAGCTTAAATGGGGGGCTGGGAAACATTCAGTACTTC; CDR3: CASSLNGGLGNIQYF
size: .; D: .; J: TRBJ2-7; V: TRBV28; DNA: TGTGCCAGCAGTTTGAGGTTGTACGAGCAGTACTTC; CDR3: CASSLRLYEQYF
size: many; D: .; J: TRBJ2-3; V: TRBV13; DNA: TGTGCCAGCAGCGTTAGCTCCGGGGGTACGCAGTATTTT; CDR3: CASSVSSGGTQYF
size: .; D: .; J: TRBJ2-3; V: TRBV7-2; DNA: TGTGCCAGCAGCTCGGTGGTACCTCTTTTAAGGGGTCACACAGATACGCAGTATTTT; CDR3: CASSSVVPLLRGHTDTQYF
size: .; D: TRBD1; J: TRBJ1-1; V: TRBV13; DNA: TGTGCCAGCAGCACGACAGGGGCGTTATTAATGAACACTGAAGCTTTCTTT; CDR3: CASSTTGALLMNTEAFF
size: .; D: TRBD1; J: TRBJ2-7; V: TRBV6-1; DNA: TGTGCCAGCAGGTCTAGCCCAAGGGGGCGCAGGAACGAGCAGTACTTC; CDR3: CASRSSPRGRRNEQYF
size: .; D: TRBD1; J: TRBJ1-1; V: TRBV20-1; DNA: TGCAGTGCTCAACTGACGACAGGGGACACTGAAGCTTTCTTT; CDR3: CSAQLTTGDTEAFF
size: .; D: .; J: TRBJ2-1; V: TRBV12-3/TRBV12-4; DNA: TGTGCCAGCAGGGTGGCCTACAATGAGCAGTTCTTC; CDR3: CASRVAYNEQFF
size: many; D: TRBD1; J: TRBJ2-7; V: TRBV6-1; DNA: TGTGCCAGCAGCCTTACGACAGGGGTCGACGAGCAGTACTTC; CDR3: CASSLTTGVDEQYF
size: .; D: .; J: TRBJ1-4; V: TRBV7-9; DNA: TGTGCCAGCAGCCCACAGCATGTGGGGGGGGATACTGAAAAACTGTTTTTT; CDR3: CASSPQHVGGDTEKLFF
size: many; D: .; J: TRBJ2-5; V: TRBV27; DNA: TGTGCCAGCAGTCAAGCCGCCACAGGGTTGGCAGAGACCCAGTACTTC; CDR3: CASSQAATGLAETQYF
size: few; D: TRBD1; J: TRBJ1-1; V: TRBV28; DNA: TGTGCCAGCAGTCCAACAGGGACAGCGAGGTCCACTGAAGCTTTCTTT; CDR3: CASSPTGTARSTEAFF
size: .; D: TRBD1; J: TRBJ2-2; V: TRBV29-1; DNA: TGCAGCGTTGCACAGGGGGTTAACACCGGGGAGCTGTTTTTT; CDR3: CSVAQGVNTGELFF
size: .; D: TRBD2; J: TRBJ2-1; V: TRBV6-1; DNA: TGTGCCAGCATGACTAGCGGGAGGGCCCTCGGAGATGAGCAGTTCTTC; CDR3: CASMTSGRALGDEQFF
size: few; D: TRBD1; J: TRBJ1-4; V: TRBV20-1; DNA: TGCAGTGCTAGGACAGGGGAGGGTGAAAAACTGTTTTTT; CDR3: CSARTGEGEKLFF
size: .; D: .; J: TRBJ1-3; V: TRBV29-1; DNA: TGCAGCGTTGTCAGGCGAACCACTGGAAACACCATATATTTT; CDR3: CSVVRRTTGNTIYF
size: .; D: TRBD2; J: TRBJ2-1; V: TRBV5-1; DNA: TGCGCCAGCAGCGGACGAGGGACTAGCGGGAGGGGGGGGCAGTTCTTC; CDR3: CASSGRGTSGRGGQFF
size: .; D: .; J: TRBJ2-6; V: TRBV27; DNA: TGTGCCAGCAGGGGAATTCGGGGGTCATACTCTGGGGCCAACGTCCTGACTTTC; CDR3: CASRGIRGSYSGANVLTF
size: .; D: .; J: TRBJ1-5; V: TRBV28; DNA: TGTGCCAGCAGTTTGTATAGGACGGCGCAATGGCAGCCCCAGCATTTT; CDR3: CASSLYRTAQWQPQHF
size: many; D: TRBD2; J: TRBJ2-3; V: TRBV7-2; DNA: TGTGCCAGCAGTCCCGGACTAGTTGGCCCAGATACGCAGTATTTT; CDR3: CASSPGLVGPDTQYF
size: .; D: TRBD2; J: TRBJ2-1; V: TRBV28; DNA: TGTGCCAGCAGAGAGGCTAGCGGGAGGGCCGCTGAGCAGTTCTTC; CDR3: CASREASGRAAEQFF
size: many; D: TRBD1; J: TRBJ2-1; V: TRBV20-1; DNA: TGCAGTGCTACCGGGACAGGGGGCTTGAATGAGCAGTTCTTC; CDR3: CSATGTGGLNEQFF
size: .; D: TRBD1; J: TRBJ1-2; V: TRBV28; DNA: TGTGCCAGCAGAACTACCGGGACAGGGCAGGGCTACACCTTC; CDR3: CASRTTGTGQGYTF
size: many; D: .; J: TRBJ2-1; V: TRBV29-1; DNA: TGCAGCGTCCAAGGGAGATCAAGCTCCTACAATGAGCAGTTCTTC; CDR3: CSVQGRSSSYNEQFF
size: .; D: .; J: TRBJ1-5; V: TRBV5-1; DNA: TGCGCCAGCAGCTTGGGGGGGGACGGTAATCAGCCCCAGCATTTT; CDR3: CASSLGGDGNQPQHF
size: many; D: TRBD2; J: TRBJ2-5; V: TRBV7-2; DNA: TGTGCCAGCAGCTACCGACTAGCGGGAGGGCTCGGTGAGACCCAGTACTTC; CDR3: CASSYRLAGGLGETQYF
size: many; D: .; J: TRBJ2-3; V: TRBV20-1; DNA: TGCAGTGCTAGAACGGAGAAGGGGCAGTATTTT; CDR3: CSARTEKGQYF
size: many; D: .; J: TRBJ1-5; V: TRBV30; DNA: TGTGCCTGGAGTGTAACGGAGAATCAGCCCCAGCATTTT; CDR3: CAWSVTENQPQHF
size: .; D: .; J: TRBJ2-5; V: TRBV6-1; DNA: TGTGCCAGCCACGACTTTCAGAGCGAGACCCAGTACTTC; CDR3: CASHDFQSETQYF
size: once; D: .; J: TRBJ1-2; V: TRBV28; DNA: TGTGCCAGCAGTTTGGTAGGGCGAGGCTACACCTTC; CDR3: CASSLVGRGYTF
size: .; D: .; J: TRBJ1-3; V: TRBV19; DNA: TGTGCCAGTTCTGGACCTCGCTCTGGAAACACCATATATTTT; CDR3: CASSGPRSGNTIYF
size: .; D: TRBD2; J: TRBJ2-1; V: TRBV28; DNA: TGTGCCAGCGACCCGGGACTAGCGGGACACAATGAGCAGTTCTTC; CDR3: CASDPGLAGHNEQFF
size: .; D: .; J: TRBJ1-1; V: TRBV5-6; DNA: TGTGCCAGCAGCTTGGATCAGGCGGGCATGAACACTGAAGCTTTCTTT; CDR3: CASSLDQAGMNTEAFF
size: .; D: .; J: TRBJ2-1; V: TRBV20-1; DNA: TGCAGTGCTAGAGGGGACGGGGAGCAGTTCTTC; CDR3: CSARGDGEQFF
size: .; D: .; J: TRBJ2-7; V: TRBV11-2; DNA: TGTGCCAACAGCCCCGGCCTCGAGCAGTACTTC; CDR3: CANSPGLEQYF
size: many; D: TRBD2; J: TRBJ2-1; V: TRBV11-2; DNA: TGTGCCAGCAGCCTCTACGGACTAGCGGGAAATAGGAATGAGCAGTTCTTC; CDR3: CASSLYGLAGNRNEQFF
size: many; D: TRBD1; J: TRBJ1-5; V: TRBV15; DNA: TGTGCCACCAGCAGAGCCGACAGGGCCGGCCAGCCCCAGCATTTT; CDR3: CATSRADRAGQPQHF
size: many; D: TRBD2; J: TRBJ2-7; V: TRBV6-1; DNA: TGTGCCAGCAGTAGGACTAGCGGATCCCGCGAGCAGTACTTC; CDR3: CASSRTSGSREQYF
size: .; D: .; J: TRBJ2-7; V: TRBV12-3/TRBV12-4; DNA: TGTGCCAGCAGTTCCCTACAGGGTTCGGCCTACGAGCAGTACTTC; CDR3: CASSSLQGSAYEQYF
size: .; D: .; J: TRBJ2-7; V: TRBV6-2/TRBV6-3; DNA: TGTGCCAGCACCTCTCAGGTGGACTTTTTAGATTCCTGGTCCTACGAGCAGTACTTC; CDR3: CASTSQVDFLDSWSYEQYF
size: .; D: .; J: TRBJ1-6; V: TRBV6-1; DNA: TGTGCCAGCAGTGAACGGGTCAGCTCCTATAATTCACCCCTCCACTTT; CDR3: CASSERVSSYNSPLHF
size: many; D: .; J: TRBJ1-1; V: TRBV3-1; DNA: TGTGCCAGCAGCTTACGGGACACGAACACTGAAGCTTTCTTT; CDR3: CASSLRDTNTEAFF
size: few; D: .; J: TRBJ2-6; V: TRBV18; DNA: TGTGCCAGCTCAAGTGGAGAATTTGGGGCCAACGTCCTGACTTTC; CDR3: CASSSGEFGANVLTF
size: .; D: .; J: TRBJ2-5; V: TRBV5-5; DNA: TGTGCCAGCACCTATGTGCATCAAGAGACCCAGTACTTC; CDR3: CASTYVHQETQYF
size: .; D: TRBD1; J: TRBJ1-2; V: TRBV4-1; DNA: TGCGCCAGCAGCCAAGATGTGACAGGGATCTATGGCTACACCTTC; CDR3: CASSQDVTGIYGYTF
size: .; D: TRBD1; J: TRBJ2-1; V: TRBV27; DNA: TGTGCCAGCAGCCGAGGGACAGGGGGAGGGTACAATGAGCAGTTCTTC; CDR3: CASSRGTGGGYNEQFF
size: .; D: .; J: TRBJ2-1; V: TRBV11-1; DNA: TGTGCCAGCAGCTACAATGAGCAGTTCTTC; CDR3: CASSYNEQFF